A selection of T cell receptor beta chains follows, all from one sample in a study of Graves' ophthalmopathy and Graves' hyperthyroidism. TCRdb reprocessed the multiplex PCR reads with MiXCR, giving one entry per CDR3 protein. The repertoire holds about 550,000 distinct CDR3 sequences, with just under 40% as singletons. Material for sequencing was peripheral blood or thyroid tissue (not recorded which). The source of these receptors is an adult man with Graves' hyperthyroidism. Each CDR3 is given with its conserved first and last residue. The D gene is left open where the match is weak. Clone sizes are given selectively: once, few, many, or a class where the clone is expanded.

D gene | J gene | CDR3 length | clone size | V gene | CDR3 protein | CDR3 DNA
TRBD1 | TRBJ1-1 | 14 | few | TRBV29-1 | CSVETDRANTEAFF | TGCAGCGTTGAGACAGACAGGGCTAACACTGAAGCTTTCTTT
TRBD1 | TRBJ2-5 | 15 | many | TRBV7-8 | CASSSRQGDQETQYF | TGTGCCAGCAGCTCGCGACAGGGGGACCAAGAGACCCAGTACTTC
NA | TRBJ1-1 | 12 | many | TRBV7-9 | CASSLERTEAFF | TGTGCCAGCAGCTTAGAACGGACTGAAGCTTTCTTT
TRBD1 | TRBJ2-2 | 17 | NA | TRBV24-1 | CATSGGTGTDNTGELFF | TGTGCCACCAGTGGCGGAACCGGGACAGACAACACCGGGGAGCTGTTTTTT
NA | TRBJ1-6 | 14 | many | TRBV9 | CASSSGQINSPLHF | TGTGCCAGCAGCTCCGGACAGATCAATTCACCCCTCCACTTT
NA | TRBJ1-4 | 14 | many | TRBV4-2 | CASSQGSIDEKLFF | TGTGCCAGCAGCCAAGGAAGTATTGATGAAAAACTGTTTTTT
TRBD2 | TRBJ2-5 | 15 | many | TRBV9 | CASSVGSGNVETQYF | TGTGCCAGCAGCGTAGGTAGCGGGAACGTAGAGACCCAGTACTTC
NA | TRBJ2-5 | 14 | NA | TRBV20-1 | CSASAQGGVETQYF | TGCAGTGCTAGTGCCCAGGGGGGGGTGGAGACCCAGTACTTC
NA | TRBJ1-6 | 15 | once | TRBV29-1 | CSLSSVRRNNSPLHF | TGCAGCTTGAGTTCAGTAAGACGAAATAATTCACCCCTCCACTTT
TRBD1 | TRBJ2-7 | 13 | once | TRBV12-3/TRBV12-4 | CASRSGTGTQQYF | TGTGCCAGCAGGTCCGGGACAGGGACCCAGCAGTACTTC
TRBD1 | TRBJ1-1 | 15 | many | TRBV5-8 | CASSFPGGANTEAFF | TGTGCCAGCAGCTTCCCAGGGGGCGCGAACACTGAAGCTTTCTTT
TRBD1 | TRBJ1-2 | 15 | NA | TRBV7-9 | CASSVSGGSNYGYAF | TGTGCCAGCAGTGTTTCAGGGGGATCTAACTATGGCTACGCCTTC
NA | TRBJ2-2 | 12 | many | TRBV29-1 | CSVGRGTGELFF | TGCAGCGTCGGACGTGGCACCGGGGAGCTGTTTTTT
TRBD1 | TRBJ2-3 | 16 | few | TRBV7-9 | CASSLGQGDFTDTQYF | TGTGCCAGCAGCTTGGGACAGGGGGACTTCACAGATACGCAGTATTTT
NA | TRBJ1-4 | 14 | NA | TRBV29-1 | CSGATGLGIEKLFF | TGCAGCGGTGCAACAGGGCTCGGGATTGAAAAACTGTTTTTT
NA | TRBJ1-6 | 16 | few | TRBV10-3 | CAISVRDIGRDSPLHF | TGTGCCATCAGTGTTAGGGACATCGGAAGAGATTCACCCCTCCACTTT
TRBD1 | TRBJ2-7 | 14 | many | TRBV5-1 | CASSSSGQGATEYF | TGCGCCAGCAGCTCCTCGGGACAGGGGGCCACGGAGTACTTC
TRBD1 | TRBJ1-2 | 15 | NA | TRBV15 | CATSNAGTGNYGYTF | TGTGCCACCAGCAATGCCGGGACAGGGAACTATGGCTACACCTTC
TRBD1 | TRBJ2-7 | 13 | many | TRBV10-3 | CAITRDSSYEQYF | TGTGCCATCACCAGGGACAGCTCCTACGAGCAGTACTTC
TRBD2 | TRBJ2-2 | 13 | NA | TRBV10-3 | CAISEELAGELFF | TGTGCCATCAGTGAAGAACTAGCGGGGGAGCTGTTTTTT
NA | TRBJ2-6 | 15 | many | TRBV7-9 | CASSQGTDKANVLTF | TGTGCCAGCAGCCAGGGGACGGACAAGGCCAACGTCCTGACTTTC
NA | TRBJ2-7 | 11 | many | TRBV10-3 | CATDSGYEQYF | TGTGCCACCGACAGCGGCTACGAGCAGTACTTC
NA | TRBJ1-1 | 15 | NA | TRBV2 | CASVAGVTMNTEAFF | TGTGCCAGCGTAGCGGGGGTCACCATGAACACTGAAGCTTTCTTT
NA | TRBJ1-1 | 14 | many | TRBV9 | CASSVQAENTEAFF | TGTGCCAGCAGCGTCCAGGCAGAGAACACTGAAGCTTTCTTT
NA | TRBJ2-5 | 14 | many | TRBV20-1 | CSASPGAVGETQYF | TGCAGTGCTAGCCCAGGGGCAGTGGGAGAGACCCAGTACTTC
NA | TRBJ2-7 | 12 | many | TRBV27 | CASRTGRYEQYF | TGTGCCAGCAGGACAGGTCGCTACGAGCAGTACTTC
TRBD1 | TRBJ1-5 | 14 | NA | TRBV10-3 | CATSSTGVSQPQHF | TGTGCCACCAGCTCGACAGGGGTAAGCCAGCCCCAGCATTTT
TRBD1 | TRBJ2-5 | 13 | NA | TRBV10-3 | CARQDRAEETQYF | TGTGCTAGACAGGACAGGGCAGAAGAGACCCAGTACTTC
NA | TRBJ2-3 | 13 | NA | TRBV14 | CASSLYVADTQYF | TGTGCCAGCAGCCTTTATGTAGCGGATACGCAGTATTTT
NA | TRBJ1-4 | 14 | once | TRBV12-3/TRBV12-4 | CASSLAGGSEKLFF | TGTGCCAGCAGTTTAGCCGGGGGTAGTGAAAAACTGTTTTTT
NA | TRBJ2-6 | 15 | many | TRBV20-1 | CSARGGASGANVLTF | TGCAGTGCTAGAGGCGGGGCCTCTGGGGCCAACGTCCTGACTTTC
NA | TRBJ1-2 | 15 | many | TRBV2 | CASSEAGRTSGGYTF | TGTGCCAGCAGTGAAGCGGGACGGACGTCGGGCGGCTACACCTTC
NA | TRBJ2-1 | 14 | few | TRBV12-3/TRBV12-4 | CASTSSSGYNEQFF | TGTGCCAGCACCTCCTCGTCGGGGTACAATGAGCAGTTCTTC
NA | TRBJ2-7 | 14 | NA | TRBV20-1 | CSAEALVFPYEQYF | TGCAGTGCCGAAGCTCTAGTTTTCCCCTACGAGCAGTACTTC
TRBD1 | TRBJ1-2 | 13 | many | TRBV12-3/TRBV12-4 | CASSHSTGVGYTF | TGTGCCAGCAGTCACTCCACAGGGGTCGGCTACACCTTC
NA | TRBJ1-1 | 15 | many | TRBV5-1 | CASSLATGLGTEAFF | TGCGCCAGCAGCTTGGCCACAGGGCTGGGCACTGAAGCTTTCTTT
NA | TRBJ1-2 | 13 | many | TRBV6-5 | CASSNRRGFGYTF | TGTGCCAGCAGTAATAGGAGGGGGTTTGGCTACACCTTC
NA | TRBJ2-7 | 13 | many | TRBV6-5 | CASSSRFSLEQYF | TGTGCCAGCAGTTCGAGGTTTTCTCTGGAGCAGTACTTC
TRBD1 | TRBJ2-7 | 15 | few | TRBV25-1 | CASSGPDRGDYEQYF | TGTGCCAGCAGTGGTCCGGACAGGGGGGACTACGAGCAGTACTTC
NA | TRBJ1-5 | 15 | NA | TRBV6-6 | CASSQGGPRVQPQHF | TGTGCCAGCAGTCAAGGCGGACCCAGGGTTCAGCCCCAGCATTTT
NA | TRBJ1-2 | 16 | many | TRBV13 | CASSLVVTPGDYGYTF | TGTGCCAGCAGCTTAGTCGTAACCCCAGGGGACTATGGCTACACCTTC
NA | TRBJ2-7 | 14 | NA | TRBV6-6 | CAGKYGGMGYEQYF | TGTGCCGGCAAATACGGAGGAATGGGCTACGAGCAGTACTTC
NA | TRBJ1-2 | 14 | NA | TRBV29-1 | CSVDPTGSGYGYTF | TGCAGCGTTGACCCCACAGGGAGTGGCTATGGCTACACCTTC
TRBD1 | TRBJ1-1 | 15 | few | TRBV4-2 | CASGNPGQGARRAFF | TGTGCCAGCGGAAACCCTGGACAGGGGGCTAGGAGAGCTTTCTTT
NA | TRBJ1-1 | 15 | many | TRBV7-2 | CASSLSSGVNTEAFF | TGTGCCAGCAGCTTATCGTCCGGGGTCAACACTGAAGCTTTCTTT
NA | TRBJ2-7 | 16 | few | TRBV5-4 | CASSLGSGRPSYEQYF | TGTGCCAGCAGCTTGGGGTCGGGACGGCCCTCCTACGAGCAGTACTTC
NA | TRBJ2-7 | 15 | many | TRBV19 | CASNRQAGASYEQYF | TGTGCCAGTAACCGACAAGCGGGCGCTTCCTACGAGCAGTACTTC
NA | TRBJ1-5 | 15 | many | TRBV10-3 | CAISDRGGRDQPQHF | TGTGCCATCAGTGATCGCGGGGGCAGGGATCAGCCCCAGCATTTT